The 10 T cell receptor beta chains listed next were all sequenced from one sample in a study of T cell responses to AZD1222 COVID-19 vaccine. Some clones are missing from TCRdb's copy, which holds only in-frame ones; the method was immunoSEQ multiplex PCR. Of 120,000 or so clones in the sample, roughly nine tenths were seen once. Sequences were derived from peripheral blood, sampled on day 0 of AZD1222 vaccination. These receptors all stem from an adult in good health.

This chain links TRBV5-1 with TRBJ1-4, with 9 bases identical to TRBD1. The CDR3 is made up of 14 amino acids. Germline assignment: CDR1 SGHRS and CDR2 YFSETQ. V dropped 5 bases and J dropped 4; count of bases not matched to a gene: 3. CDR3 DNA sequence: TGCGCCAGCAGTCGGACAGGGGTTAATGAAAAACTGTTTTTT. Translation: CASSRTGVNEKLFF.

This chain connects TRBV2 to TRBJ1-6, with D maybe TRBD1 (5 bases). This CDR3 has 14 amino acids. V lost 7 bases and J 13 bases, leaving 20 bases between the germline ends. The germline V gene encodes CDR1 SNHLY and CDR2 FYNNEI. CDR3: CASMPRGVLHPLHF. The CDR3 region has the DNA TGTGCCAGCATGCCCCGGGGGGTTTTACATCCCCTCCACTTT.

In this sample, this clone turned up a few times. The chain links TRBV5-1 to TRBJ2-2; TRBD2 agrees at 15 bases. Germline-derived CDR1 and CDR2 are SGHRS and YFSETQ. V shed 4 bases and J 4 bases; nucleotides not matched to a gene: 8. This CDR3 region has 18 residues. The CDR3 loop reads CASSVGLAGGRGTGELFF. The CDR3 DNA sequence: TGCGCCAGCAGCGTAGGACTAGCGGGAGGGCGAGGCACCGGGGAGCTGTTTTTT.

The rearrangement links TRBV4-3 to TRBJ1-1, with 9 bases aligning to TRBD1. Germline V CDR1 and CDR2: LGHNA, YSLEER. This CDR3 region has 15 residues. V was pared by 1 base and J by 3 bases, with 3 bases of the junction left unmatched. The CDR3 coding sequence is TGCGCCAGCAGCCAAGGAACAGGGGGCCACACTGAAGCTTTCTTT. As protein: CASSQGTGGHTEAFF.

V is TRBV19 and J is TRBJ2-1; perhaps TRBD1 as D (5 bases). The V gene lost 1 base and the J gene lost 8 bases, with 6 bases spanning the gap. In germline, CDR1 is LNHDA, CDR2 SQIVND (reference sequence). The CDR3 consists of 12 residues. The CDR3 protein is CASSIGGDEQFF. CDR3 nucleotides: TGTGCCAGTAGTATAGGGGGCGATGAGCAGTTCTTC.

V is TRBV7-2 and J is TRBJ1-3; TRBD1 matches at 9 bases. Germline V lookup: CDR1 SGHTA, CDR2 FQGNSA. This CDR3 spans 14 amino acids. Unmatched junction bases numbered 3, after V lost 5 bases and J lost 4 bases. The CDR3 is CASSPGTGGNTIYF. CDR3 nucleotides: TGTGCCAGCAGCCCCGGGACAGGGGGAAACACCATATATTTT.

This clone showed up just once. This chain uses TRBV6-1 with TRBJ2-7, with 9 positions matching TRBD2. Germline trimming cut 0 bases from V and 4 bases from J; bases unmatched to any gene: 4. CDR1 MNHNS and CDR2 SASEGT come from the germline V gene. CDR3 length: 15 amino acids. The CDR3 protein is CASSEARSGRYEQYF. CDR3 in DNA: TGTGCCAGCAGTGAAGCGCGTAGCGGGAGATACGAGCAGTACTTC.

The chain combines TRBV7-2 with TRBJ2-2, with TRBD2 as a possible D gene (6 bases). The germline gives CDR1 SGHTA, CDR2 FQGNSA. Trimming left V 2 bases short and J 4 bases short, with 14 bases between. The CDR3 loop spans 16 amino acids. This chain's CDR3 is CASSLRPSGGTGELFF. As DNA, the CDR3 is TGTGCCAGCAGCTTAAGACCCTCCGGGGGCACCGGGGAGCTGTTTTTT.

Comment on this clone: A junction boundary mismatches the germline segment, possibly from a read error. The chain employs TRBV14 and TRBJ1-1; the D is unclear. This CDR3 has 11 residues. The germline V gene has CDR1 SGHDN and CDR2 FVKESK. DNA for the CDR3: TGTGCCAGCAGCCAAGATGGAAGGGAAATATTT. This gives the protein CASSQDGREIF. The complete variable domain, with remaining parts taken from reference TRBV14 and TRBJ1-1, reads EAGVTQFPSHSVIEKGQTVTLRCDPISGHDNLYWYRRVMGKEIKFLLHFVKESKQDESGMPNNRFLAERTGGTYSTLKVQPAELEDSGVYFCASSQDGREIFGQGTRLTVV.

This chain joins TRBV7-9 and TRBJ1-3, with D unresolved. CDR3 length: 16 residues. Germline values: CDR1 SEHNR, CDR2 FQNEAQ (reference sequence). Between the trimmed V and J ends, which lost 1 base and 0 bases, there was a span of 10 bases. The CDR3 protein is CASSLVAPGSGNTIYF. CDR3 DNA sequence: TGTGCCAGCAGCTTAGTAGCCCCAGGCTCTGGAAACACCATATATTTT.